These 24 T cell receptor beta chains share one sample of origin, sequenced in a study of metastatic and nonmetastatic thyroid tumors. Every patient was untreated before thyroid surgery. TCRdb re-called clones via MiXCR from the PCR reads. The profile covers 23,000 or so clones, with about 30% appearing a single time and approximately 20% taken by the ten largest. The sample consisted of blood. The receptor source for this set is a female donor with papillary thyroid cancer or a benign thyroid nodule (not recorded which). Some clones in this sample may be carry-over from other donors' samples.

This clone is medium-sized in the sample. The genes are TRBV20-1 and TRBJ2-7; no definite D call. CDR3 length equals 12 residues. Germline CDR1 is DFQATT and CDR2 is SNEGSKA (reference sequence). V was trimmed by 6 bases and J by 0 bases, leaving 9 bases between them. CDR3 coding DNA: TGCAGTGCCCAATCGTCCTCCTACGAGCAGTACTTC. Its translation is CSAQSSSYEQYF.

This clone has a count of ten or more. The V call is TRBV5-1, the J call TRBJ2-5; 11 nucleotides line up with TRBD2. Looked up from germline, CDR1 is SGHRS and CDR2 is YFSETQ. Germline trimming cut 4 bases from V and 4 bases from J; bases unmatched to any gene: 9. The CDR3 runs to 16 residues. The CDR3 region is CASSRQLAGEGETQYF. The CDR3 nucleotides read TGCGCCAGCAGCCGCCAACTAGCGGGAGAGGGAGAGACCCAGTACTTC.

This clone was observed a few times. This chain joins TRBV28 and TRBJ2-7, with TRBD1 as a possible D gene (6 bases). The V gene lost 7 bases and the J gene lost 6 bases, with 22 bases spanning the gap. This CDR3 is 15 amino acids long. Germline V gene data show CDR1 as MDHEN and CDR2 as SYDVKM. The CDR3 loop is CASTPGDRQRSEQYF. The DNA of the CDR3 is TGTGCCAGCACCCCGGGCGACAGGCAAAGATCCGAGCAGTACTTC.

This clone occurred many times. This sample includes further DNA sequences coding for the same CDR3. The CDR3 DNA follows: TGCAGCGGAGGAGACAATGAGCAGTTCTTC. Translated: CSGGDNEQFF. This sequence joins TRBV29-1 and TRBJ2-1; no clear D. The CDR3 has 10 amino acids. Trimming removed 7 bases from V and 5 bases from J, with 6 bases in between. From germline, CDR1 is SQVTM and CDR2 ANQGSEA.

This clone showed up many times. This chain connects TRBV7-2 to TRBJ2-7; tentatively, D is TRBD2 (5 bases). V lost 0 bases to trimming and J lost 3 bases, with 9 bases between them. This CDR3 is 14 amino acids long. The germline V gene encodes CDR1 SGHTA and CDR2 FQGNSA. The CDR3 DNA sequence: TGTGCCAGCAGCTTAGCGGGAGAGGTCTACGAGCAGTACTTC. This encodes CASSLAGEVYEQYF.

This clone was counted at least ten times. V is TRBV20-1 and J is TRBJ2-7; TRBD1 agrees at 7 bases. The trim removed 6 bases at V and 2 bases at J, leaving 16 bases unmatched. CDR1 is DFQATT, CDR2 SNEGSKA, per germline (reference sequence). The CDR3 totals 16 residues. Here the CDR3 reads CSAPGQAVQRTYEQYF. The CDR3 nucleotides are TGCAGTGCACCTGGACAGGCAGTACAGAGGACCTACGAGCAGTACTTC.

This clone is labeled medium-sized. Different DNA sequences within this sample yield the same CDR3. The chain combines TRBV20-1 with TRBJ1-5; a possible D gene is TRBD1 (5 bases). Per germline, CDR1 DFQATT and CDR2 SNEGSKA (reference sequence). CDR3 length: 15 residues. V was shortened by 1 base and J by 0 bases, with 10 bases between the two germline ends. As DNA, the CDR3 is TGCAGTGCTAGAGGGGGCAGTGATAGCAATCAGCCCCAGCATTTT. Protein: CSARGGSDSNQPQHF.

Ten or more counts support this clone. Other DNA sequences in the same sample also yield this CDR3. V usage is TRBV15 and J usage is TRBJ1-2; D perhaps matches TRBD1 (6 bases). The CDR3 length is 17 residues. Germline V lookup: CDR1 LNHNV, CDR2 YYDKDF (reference sequence). V was clipped by 0 bases and J by 4 bases, with 18 bases between them. The CDR3 loop reads CATSRDLGGSRSYGYTF. For the CDR3, the DNA is TGTGCCACCAGCAGAGATCTTGGGGGCAGCCGGAGCTATGGCTACACCTTC.

In this sample, this clone turned up many times. The V and J genes are TRBV4-2 and TRBJ1-3; D gene uncertain. V lost 0 bases to trimming and J lost 0 bases, with 9 bases between them. The CDR3 spans 16 residues. Germline CDR1 is LGHNA and CDR2 is YNFKEQ. This CDR3 reads CASSQDPFYSGNTIYF. The CDR3 DNA sequence: TGTGCCAGCAGCCAAGACCCGTTTTACTCTGGAAACACCATATATTTT.

At least ten counts were recorded for this clone. The chain employs TRBV7-2 and TRBJ2-5; D may be TRBD1 (6 bases). V dropped 4 bases and J dropped 2 bases, with 17 bases sitting between them. The length of the CDR3 is 16 residues. Looked up from germline, CDR1 is SGHTA and CDR2 is FQGNSA. The chain's CDR3 is CASSSRTGTTQETQYF. CDR3 nucleotides: TGTGCCAGCAGCTCCCGTACCGGGACAACTCAAGAGACCCAGTACTTC.

Of note for this clone: One end of the junction is discordant with germline, which a read error may explain. The chain couples TRBV11-2 to TRBJ2-6; 7 nucleotides match TRBD1. This CDR3 spans 20 amino acids. Per the germline V gene, CDR1 is SGHAT and CDR2 is FQNNGV. The CDR3 bases are TGTGCCCGCAGCTTAGTGTCCGGGACAGTGACCTCCTCTGGGGCCAACGTCCTGACTTTC. This translates into CARSLVSGTVTSSGANVLTF.

This clone was observed many times. The chain uses TRBV7-2 and TRBJ2-3; tentatively, D is TRBD2 (7 bases). Trimming removed 8 bases at V and 2 bases at J, with 14 bases between. The CDR3 contains 14 residues. Germline V gene data show CDR1 as SGHTA and CDR2 as FQGNSA. The CDR3 sequence is CASGGGGVTDTQYF. For the CDR3, the DNA is TGTGCCAGCGGGGGAGGGGGGGTCACAGATACGCAGTATTTT.

This clone showed up just once. Given the absence of the conserved phenylalanine or tryptophan at the CDR3 end, a read error is likely. The V call is TRBV6-1, the J call TRBJ2-7; D ambiguous. CDR1 MNHNS and CDR2 SASEGT come from the germline V gene. This CDR3 has 12 residues. V gave up 6 bases and J gave up 0 bases, with 6 bases separating them. As DNA, the CDR3 is TGTGCCAGCAGCAGCGTCTCCTACGAGCAGTACTGC. It encodes CASSSVSYEQYC.

The chain links TRBV20-1 to TRBJ1-5, with 8 bases lining up with TRBD1. Losses at the gene ends were 2 bases for V and 11 bases for J; bases not matched to a gene: 5. The CDR3 is 12 residues long. Germline V gene lookup returns CDR1 DFQATT and CDR2 SNEGSKA (reference sequence). CDR3 nucleotides: TGCAGTGCTAGAACAGGGGGGAGTGCCCAGCATTTT. Amino acid sequence: CSARTGGSAQHF.

This chain links TRBV11-2 with TRBJ1-6; D remains unclear. The V gene lost 5 bases and the J gene lost 7 bases, with 9 bases spanning the gap. Germline CDR1 reads SGHAT; CDR2 reads FQNNGV. The CDR3 consists of 13 residues. The chain's CDR3 is CASSHTVNSPLHF. The CDR3 DNA follows: TGTGCCAGCAGCCATACGGTGAATTCACCCCTCCACTTT.

This clone is medium-sized in the sample. The chain is built from TRBV7-2 and TRBJ2-1; D is unresolved. The CDR3 length is 13 residues. In germline, CDR1 is SGHTA, CDR2 FQGNSA. Trimming stripped 5 bases from V and 4 bases from J, with 9 bases between. CDR3 sequence (DNA): TGTGCCAGCAGCCTCGGTTCTTACAATGAGCAGTTCTTC. Protein product: CASSLGSYNEQFF.

The sample holds a few counts of this clone. The chain uses TRBV27 and TRBJ2-6, with unresolved D. The CDR3 spans 14 residues. Per germline, CDR1 MNHEY and CDR2 SMNVEV (reference sequence). V was shortened by 4 bases and J by 2 bases, with 6 bases between the two germline ends. CDR3 nucleotide sequence: TGTGCCAGCAGTTCCCCCCCTGGGGCCAACGTCCTGACTTTC. This sequence encodes CASSSPPGANVLTF. The variable domain in full, with the rest retrieved from reference TRBV27 and TRBJ2-6, is EAQVTQNPRYLITVTGKKLTVTCSQNMNHEYMSWYRQDPGLGLRQIYYSMNVEVTDKGDVPEGYKVSRKEKRNFPLILESPSPNQTSLYFCASSSPPGANVLTFGAGSRLTVL.

The gene calls are TRBV5-1 and TRBJ1-4; no clear D. CDR3 length: 13 amino acids. V dropped 0 bases and J dropped 4 bases, with 4 bases sitting between them. Germline V gives CDR1 SGHRS, CDR2 YFSETQ. CDR3 loop: CASSLGDNEKLFF. DNA for the CDR3: TGCGCCAGCAGCTTGGGAGATAATGAAAAACTGTTTTTT.

In its sample, this clone was seen many times. V usage is TRBV2 and J usage is TRBJ2-2, with D unresolved. Germline-derived CDR1 and CDR2 are SNHLY and FYNNEI. V dropped 7 bases and J dropped 6 bases, with 12 bases sitting between them. The CDR3 length is 13 residues. The CDR3 protein is CASTTTFAGELFF. CDR3 DNA: TGTGCCAGCACTACGACCTTCGCCGGGGAGCTGTTTTTT.

The V gene is TRBV6-1, the J gene TRBJ2-2; the D is unclear. CDR1 is MNHNS and CDR2 is SASEGT in the germline V gene. The CDR3 has 13 amino acids. V was pared by 8 bases and J by 6 bases, with 13 bases between. CDR3 bases: TGTGCCAGCGCCCGGTATCATCCCGGGGAGCTGTTTTTT. It codes for CASARYHPGELFF.

By share of the sample, this clone is medium-sized. The chain employs TRBV4-1 and TRBJ2-7; no reliable D call. The CDR3 runs 14 residues. V lost 1 base and J lost 2, with 9 bases in between. Germline V CDR1 and CDR2: MGHRA, YSYEKL. The CDR3 coding sequence is TGCGCCAGCAGCCAAGCCGAAATAGCCTACGAGCAGTACTTC. This gives the protein CASSQAEIAYEQYF.

This clone was counted many times. The V and J genes are TRBV12-3 or TRBV12-4 and TRBJ1-4; maybe TRBD1 (6 bases). This CDR3 is built from 14 residues. V was trimmed by 6 bases and J by 4 bases, leaving 12 bases between them. CDR3 in DNA: TGTGCCAGCAGAAGGACAGCACTTAATGAAAAACTGTTTTTT. Its translation: CASRRTALNEKLFF.

By frequency in the sample, this clone is medium-sized (0.01 to 0.1%). This chain links TRBV7-8 with TRBJ2-1; no firm D call. Trimming left V 7 bases short and J 5 bases short, with 18 bases between. The CDR3 is made up of 15 amino acids. Looked up from germline, CDR1 is SGHVS and CDR2 is FQNEAQ. For the CDR3, the DNA is TGTGCCAGCAACCTATACACCCCTAACCACAATGAGCAGTTCTTC. It translates to CASNLYTPNHNEQFF.

About this clone itself: Compared with germline, one end of the junction differs, possibly owing to a read error. The CDR3 sequence is CVSFTSGQQETQYF. For the CDR3, the DNA is TGTGTCAGCTTCACTAGCGGACAGCAAGAGACCCAGTACTTC. J is TRBJ2-5 and V is TRBV6-7; 8 bases are a match to TRBD2. TRBV6-7 is annotated as an ORF whose role is uncertain. This CDR3 spans 14 amino acids.